The source of this T cell receptor (beta chain) is a study of T-cell memory formation after mild COVID-19. Study findings and constraints: For contracting clones, CD4+ ones sat mainly in CM and EM, CD8+ in EMRA.

This clonotype was seen ten or more times. The antigen is not known. CDR1 and CDR2 (germline): SGHRS, YFSETQ. CDR3 length equals 14 residues. Trimming took off 3 bases at V and 4 bases at J, with 13 bases between the two ends. TCRdb reanalysed the 5' RACE reads using MiXCR and keeps one entry per CDR3 protein. This table holds 30,000 to 35,000 distinct CDR3 sequences, around 20% found once. The source of this sequence is an adult who had mild COVID-19 (a few samples of this study predate the infection). Cell type and time point are not known. The sequenced material came from PBMCs or a T cell subset sorted from them (not recorded which). The chain combines TRBV5-1 with TRBJ1-1; D uncertain. CDR3 amino acids: CASSWATASTEAFF. CDR3 nucleotides: TGCGCCAGCAGCTGGGCTACGGCGAGCACTGAAGCTTTCTTT.